The clone carrying this T cell receptor beta chain appeared a few times. The antigen is not known. The donors were all healthy and Caucasian. The V gene's germline CDR1 is LNHNV and CDR2 YYDKDF (reference sequence). This CDR3 comprises 14 residues. The V end lost 5 bases, the J end lost 4 bases, and 12 bases lay between the germline ends. TCRdb independently ran MiXCR on the 5' RACE reads; one entry per CDR3 protein. The sample includes about 900,000 distinct CDR3 sequences, about 12% of them seen just once. The sample is drawn from a study of identical twins. The study's findings and limits: Zero-insertion analyses could be partly confounded by invariant MAIT and iNKT cells. Out-of-frame beta sequences exhibited a weaker degree of excess twin sharing. Excess low generation probability was seen in twin-shared out-of-frame alpha sequences.

These same data were also listed under a study on yellow fever vaccine responses in identical twins.

The rearrangement joins TRBV15 to TRBJ2-1; D is perhaps TRBD1 (8 bases). This TCR was sampled from a woman under 30 in good health. Sequenced: PBMCs. The CDR3 reads CATSAQGGYNEQFF. The CDR3 nucleotides read TGTGCCACCAGCGCACAGGGGGGGTACAATGAGCAGTTCTTC.